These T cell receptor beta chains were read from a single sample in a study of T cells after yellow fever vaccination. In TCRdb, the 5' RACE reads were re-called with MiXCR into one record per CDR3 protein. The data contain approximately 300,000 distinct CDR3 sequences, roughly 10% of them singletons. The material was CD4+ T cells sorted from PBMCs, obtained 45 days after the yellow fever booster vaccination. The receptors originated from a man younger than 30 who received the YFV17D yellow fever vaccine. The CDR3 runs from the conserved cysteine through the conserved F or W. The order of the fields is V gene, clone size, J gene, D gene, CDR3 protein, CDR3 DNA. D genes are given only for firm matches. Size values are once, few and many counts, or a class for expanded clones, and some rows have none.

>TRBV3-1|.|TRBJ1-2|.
CASGHGNYGYTF
TGTGCCAGCGGACACGGAAACTATGGCTACACCTTC
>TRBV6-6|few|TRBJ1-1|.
CASSYFSRENTEAFF
TGTGCCAGCAGTTACTTCTCCCGAGAGAACACTGAAGCTTTCTTT
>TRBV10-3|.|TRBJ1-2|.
CAISESRQSYGYTF
TGTGCCATCAGTGAGTCTAGACAGAGCTATGGCTACACCTTC
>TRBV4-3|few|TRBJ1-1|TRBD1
CASSQDIGYGGQSLEAFF
TGCGCCAGCAGCCAAGATATTGGGTACGGGGGACAGTCCCTTGAAGCTTTCTTT
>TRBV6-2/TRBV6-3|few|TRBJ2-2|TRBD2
CASRLAGGNGELFF
TGTGCCAGCAGACTAGCGGGGGGAAACGGGGAGCTGTTTTTT
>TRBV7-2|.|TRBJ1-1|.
CASSLVVDREAFF
TGTGCCAGCAGCTTAGTGGTCGACCGTGAAGCTTTCTTT
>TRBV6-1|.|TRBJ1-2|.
CVSSERQNYGYTF
TGTGTCAGCAGTGAAAGGCAGAACTATGGCTACACCTTC
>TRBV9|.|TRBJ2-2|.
CASSVGGAVNTGELFF
TGTGCCAGCAGCGTAGGCGGGGCGGTGAACACCGGGGAGCTGTTTTTT
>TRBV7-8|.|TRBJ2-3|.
CASSFRGPDTQYF
TGTGCCAGCAGCTTTAGGGGCCCAGATACGCAGTATTTT
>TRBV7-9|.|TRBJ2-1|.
CASSLRGSLYNEQFF
TGTGCCAGCAGCTTAAGAGGGTCCCTCTACAATGAGCAGTTCTTC
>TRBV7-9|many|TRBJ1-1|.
CASSLDGGAEAFF
TGTGCCAGCAGCTTAGATGGAGGTGCTGAAGCTTTCTTT
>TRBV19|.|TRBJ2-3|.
CASSIGQDTQYF
TGTGCCAGTAGTATAGGGCAAGATACGCAGTATTTT
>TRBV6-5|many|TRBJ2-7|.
CASRRASSYEQYF
TGTGCCAGCAGGCGGGCCAGCTCCTACGAGCAGTACTTC
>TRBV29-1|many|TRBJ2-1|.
CSGTGTPSYNEQFF
TGCAGCGGAACCGGGACCCCGTCCTACAATGAGCAGTTCTTC
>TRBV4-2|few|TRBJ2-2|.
CASSQARSSGELFF
TGTGCCAGCAGCCAAGCTCGATCGAGCGGGGAGCTGTTTTTT
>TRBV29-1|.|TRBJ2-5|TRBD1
CSAPQGAVETQYF
TGCAGCGCCCCTCAGGGGGCTGTAGAGACCCAGTACTTC
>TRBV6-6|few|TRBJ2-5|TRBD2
CASTDRRGGQETQYF
TGTGCCAGCACCGACCGACGGGGGGGCCAAGAGACCCAGTACTTC
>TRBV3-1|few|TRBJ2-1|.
CASSQDLLVINEQFF
TGTGCCAGCAGCCAAGATTTACTAGTTATAAATGAGCAGTTCTTC